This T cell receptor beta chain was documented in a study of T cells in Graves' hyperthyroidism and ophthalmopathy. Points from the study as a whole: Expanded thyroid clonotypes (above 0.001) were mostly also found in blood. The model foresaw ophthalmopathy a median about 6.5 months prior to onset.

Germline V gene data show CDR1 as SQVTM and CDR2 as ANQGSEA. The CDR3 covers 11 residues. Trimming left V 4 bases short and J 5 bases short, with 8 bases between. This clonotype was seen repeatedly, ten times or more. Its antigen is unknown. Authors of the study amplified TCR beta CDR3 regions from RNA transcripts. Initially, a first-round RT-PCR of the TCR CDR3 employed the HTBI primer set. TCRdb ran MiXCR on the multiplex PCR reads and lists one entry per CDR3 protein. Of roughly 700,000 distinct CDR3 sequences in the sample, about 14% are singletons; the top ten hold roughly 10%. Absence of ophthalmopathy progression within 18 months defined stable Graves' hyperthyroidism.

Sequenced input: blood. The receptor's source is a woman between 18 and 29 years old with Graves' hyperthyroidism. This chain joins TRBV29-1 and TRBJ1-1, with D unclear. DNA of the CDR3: TGCAGCGTTGTTTCGTTAACTGAAGCTTTCTTT. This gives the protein CSVVSLTEAFF.